Listed below are T cell receptor beta chains from one sample, sequenced in a study of T cells in Graves' hyperthyroidism and ophthalmopathy. One entry per CDR3 protein, called by TCRdb with MiXCR from the multiplex PCR reads. This table has about 640,000 distinct CDR3 sequences, more than 14% appearing once. Material for sequencing was blood. These receptors originate from a woman aged 45-60 years with Graves' ophthalmopathy. Each CDR3 is given without its conserved first and last residue. Fields, in order: D gene, J gene, V gene, CDR3 protein. A D gene is named only where the DNA matches it firmly.

TRBD2	TRBJ2-7	TRBV5-1	ASSREGLAVRYEQY
TRBD1	TRBJ1-4	TRBV7-6	ASSKDLGQQGETEKLF
NA	TRBJ2-7	TRBV28	ASSPRGRSAYEQY
NA	TRBJ1-1	TRBV7-9	ASRLLNTEAF
TRBD2	TRBJ2-4	TRBV12-3/TRBV12-4	ASSPTGGGSRWHIQY
TRBD2	TRBJ2-1	TRBV7-2	ASSSHSGSVRRNEQF
TRBD2	TRBJ2-2	TRBV19	ASSAPQLAGVTGELF
NA	TRBJ1-6	TRBV9	ASSVDPRGDNSPLH
NA	TRBJ2-1	TRBV24-1	ATSDPSMVEQF
TRBD1	TRBJ2-7	TRBV19	ASSLDQGAIYEQY
NA	TRBJ2-7	TRBV28	ASNEGAGRYEQY
NA	TRBJ1-5	TRBV28	ASSLLGGTSNQPQH
TRBD1	TRBJ2-7	TRBV28	ASSSGGQVYEQY
TRBD1	TRBJ1-6	TRBV14	ASSQTSGGYSPLH
TRBD2	TRBJ2-1	TRBV30	ACNTGLAGYHEQF
TRBD1	TRBJ1-4	TRBV6-5	ASSSDRLDEKLF
TRBD1	TRBJ1-3	TRBV9	ASSVGQGRTGNTIY
NA	TRBJ2-1	TRBV7-6	ASSLGGLTWHNEQF
NA	TRBJ2-7	TRBV6-6	ASSYSRKNYEQY
NA	TRBJ2-5	TRBV24-1	ATSDRLGGGSMRETQY
TRBD2	TRBJ2-5	TRBV9	ASSFGRGRQETQY
NA	TRBJ2-1	TRBV24-1	ATSDLRGAAEQF
NA	TRBJ1-1	TRBV29-1	SVEDGGMNTEAF
NA	TRBJ2-1	TRBV24-1	ATSDPQGSQYNEQF
TRBD1	TRBJ2-7	TRBV7-3	ASSPHDRGLGYEQY
NA	TRBJ2-7	TRBV5-5	ASSYEGEQY
TRBD2	TRBJ2-1	TRBV6-2/TRBV6-3	ASSYTSGSEQF
NA	TRBJ1-2	TRBV18	ASSPPAGRANYGYT
NA	TRBJ2-7	TRBV6-1	ASSQTGTLPYEQY
TRBD2	TRBJ2-3	TRBV7-3	ASSLGQREDTDTQY
TRBD1	TRBJ2-4	TRBV20-1	SAPPTGLAKNIQY
NA	TRBJ2-7	TRBV29-1	SARWDNSYEQY
TRBD1	TRBJ1-5	TRBV2	ASRFGTATNQPQH
NA	TRBJ2-7	TRBV6-1	ASSKDPGPRSSYEQY
TRBD2	TRBJ2-1	TRBV6-4	ASSETSSNEQF
NA	TRBJ1-3	TRBV12-3/TRBV12-4	ASSFGQVTTIY
TRBD2	TRBJ2-1	TRBV12-3/TRBV12-4	ASIKAGTSYNEQF